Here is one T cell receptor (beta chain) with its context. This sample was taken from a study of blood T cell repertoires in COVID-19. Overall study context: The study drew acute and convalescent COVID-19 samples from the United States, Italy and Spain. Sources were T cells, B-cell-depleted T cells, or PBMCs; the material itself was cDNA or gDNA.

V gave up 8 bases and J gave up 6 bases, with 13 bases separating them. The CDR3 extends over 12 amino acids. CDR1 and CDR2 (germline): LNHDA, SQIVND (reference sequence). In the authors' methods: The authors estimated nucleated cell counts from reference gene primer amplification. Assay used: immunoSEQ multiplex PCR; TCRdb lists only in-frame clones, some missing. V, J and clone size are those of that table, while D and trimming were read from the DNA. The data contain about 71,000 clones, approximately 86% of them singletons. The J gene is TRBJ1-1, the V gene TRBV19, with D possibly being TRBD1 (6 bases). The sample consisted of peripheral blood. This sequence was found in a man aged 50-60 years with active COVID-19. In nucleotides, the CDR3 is TGTGCCAGTGCCGACAGGCTCGCTGAAGCTTTCTTT. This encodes CASADRLAEAFF.